This T cell receptor (beta chain) comes out of a study of T-cell reconstitution after alpha-beta-depleted transplantation in children. Library preparation (for TCRbeta) was performed with unique molecular identifiers. TCRdb re-called the PCR reads with MiXCR, one entry per CDR3 protein. In the table there are about 690,000 distinct CDR3 sequences, roughly 17% of which are singletons. Trimming left V 6 bases short and J 2 bases short, with 3 bases between. The CDR3 has 11 residues. This clonotype was seen repeatedly, ten times or more. The sample was PBMCs from the stem cell graft donor, taken from the stem cell graft. The source is a human donor who donated a stem cell graft to a child with acute myeloid leukemia. The V call is TRBV12-3 or TRBV12-4, the J call TRBJ2-3; D uncertain. Written as DNA, the CDR3 is TGTGCCAGCAGCTACACAGATACGCAGTATTTT. It is translated as CASSYTDTQYF.